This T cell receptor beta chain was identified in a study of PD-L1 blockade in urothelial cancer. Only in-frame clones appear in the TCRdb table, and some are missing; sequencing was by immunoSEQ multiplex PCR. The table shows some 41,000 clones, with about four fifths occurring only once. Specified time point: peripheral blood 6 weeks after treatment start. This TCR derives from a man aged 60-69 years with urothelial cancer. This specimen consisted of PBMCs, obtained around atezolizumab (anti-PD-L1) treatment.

CDR3 coding DNA: TGCAGTGCTACAGGGAGGGAGACCCAGTACTTC. It is translated as CSATGRETQYF. The chain joins TRBV20-1 to TRBJ2-5; the D gene is possibly TRBD2 (6 bases). Per germline, CDR1 DFQATT and CDR2 SNEGSKA (reference sequence). With 4 bases removed from V and 5 bases from J, the gap between germline ends came to 8 bases. CDR3 size: 11 residues.